Listed below are T cell receptor beta chains from one sample, sequenced in a study of shared clonotypes between healthy human individuals. Produced via immunoSEQ multiplex PCR; TCRdb's table is partial and in-frame only. The table includes some 2,000,000 clones, about 95% detected once. What was sequenced was naive CD8+ T cells sorted from blood. These TCRs come from a man aged 18 to 30 in good health. Both conserved end residues are trimmed from each CDR3.

J: TRBJ2-7
length: 13
V: TRBV7-9
CDR3: ASSSRDRDSYEQY

J: TRBJ1-4
length: 8
V: TRBV30
CDR3: AWSREKLF

J: TRBJ2-5
length: 12
V: TRBV13
CDR3: ASSTPDSQETQY

J: TRBJ1-4
length: 13
V: TRBV9
CDR3: ASSRGGIGNEKLF

J: TRBJ2-7
length: 13
V: TRBV7-9
CDR3: ASSFTTGSSYEQY

J: TRBJ1-4
length: 15
V: TRBV5-4
CDR3: ASSLYRGHKDDEKLF

J: TRBJ1-3
length: 14
V: TRBV25-1
CDR3: ASSQASGAAGNTIY

J: TRBJ1-3
length: 13
V: TRBV4-1
CDR3: ASSQRGNSGNTIY

J: TRBJ2-7
length: 12
V: TRBV27
CDR3: ASSLSGQGGEQY

J: TRBJ2-2
length: 13
V: TRBV6-5
CDR3: ASSPPSMGTGELF

J: TRBJ1-4
length: 10
V: TRBV5-4
CDR3: ASSFINEKLF

J: TRBJ1-1
length: 12
V: TRBV19
CDR3: ASRVPLRGDEAF

J: TRBJ2-1
length: 13
V: TRBV19
CDR3: ASSALAGGGDEQF

J: TRBJ2-5
length: 12
V: TRBV7-8
CDR3: ASSLVGIQETQY

J: TRBJ1-1
length: 8
V: TRBV19
CDR3: ASSSDRPE

J: TRBJ2-3
length: 13
V: TRBV9
CDR3: ASSASGGVADTQY

J: TRBJ1-5
length: 14
V: TRBV7-2
CDR3: ASSLEGQGGFQPQH

J: TRBJ1-2
length: 9
V: TRBV19
CDR3: ASSRGVGYT

J: TRBJ2-1
length: 15
V: TRBV4-1
CDR3: ASSHSPLAGGNNEQF

J: TRBJ1-5
length: 12
V: TRBV6-1
CDR3: ASSFPGTGHLQH

J: TRBJ2-2
length: 18
V: TRBV27
CDR3: ASTPLSGLRGTVNTGELF

J: TRBJ2-1
length: 10
V: TRBV25-1
CDR3: ASSDAAVEQF

J: TRBJ2-7
length: 13
V: TRBV13
CDR3: ASSLESGGDHEQY

J: TRBJ2-1
length: 11
V: TRBV9
CDR3: ASSVDAGAQQF

J: TRBJ2-6
length: 12
V: TRBV27
CDR3: ASSLASGANVLT

J: TRBJ2-1
length: 11
V: TRBV18
CDR3: ASSPGQGYEQF

J: TRBJ1-1
length: 13
V: TRBV9
CDR3: ASSVGRQGWTEAF

J: TRBJ2-7
length: 15
V: TRBV27
CDR3: ASSLYHIGRGTLEQY

J: TRBJ2-7
length: 13
V: TRBV7-8
CDR3: ASSLEPSAPYEQY

J: TRBJ1-5
length: 13
V: TRBV6-6
CDR3: ASSSLPAGDQPQH

J: -
length: 13
V: TRBV4-3
CDR3: ASSQDRGAGETQY

J: TRBJ1-1
length: 13
V: TRBV6-6
CDR3: ASSYQRTGDTEAF

J: TRBJ2-7
length: 10
V: TRBV7-9
CDR3: ASSLAPAEQY

J: TRBJ2-5
length: 12
V: TRBV4-1
CDR3: ASSQVGSQETQY

J: TRBJ2-7
length: 12
V: TRBV4-1
CDR3: ASSQDRLNYEQY

J: TRBJ2-2
length: 11
V: TRBV2
CDR3: AILGPNTGELF

J: TRBJ1-1
length: 9
V: TRBV29-1
CDR3: SARQGTEAF

J: TRBJ2-3
length: 13
V: TRBV27
CDR3: ASSPRGLYTDTQY

J: TRBJ2-7
length: 13
V: TRBV5-1
CDR3: ASSPIPRGLDEQY

J: TRBJ1-1
length: 17
V: TRBV5-6
CDR3: ASSSTGFLLDNPNTEAF

J: TRBJ1-2
length: 13
V: TRBV6-5
CDR3: ASSYPVLVNYGYT

J: TRBJ1-4
length: 12
V: TRBV28
CDR3: ASRPRDRDEKLF

J: TRBJ2-5
length: 13
V: TRBV5-1
CDR3: ASSLGTVGQETQY

J: TRBJ2-1
length: 13
V: TRBV6-5
CDR3: ASSYSTSGAYEQF

J: TRBJ2-7
length: 12
V: TRBV7-8
CDR3: ASGGREASYEQY

J: TRBJ2-1
length: 13
V: TRBV13
CDR3: ASSLTQVPYNEQF

J: TRBJ2-7
length: 11
V: TRBV7-6
CDR3: ASSLGTGYEQY

J: TRBJ2-7
length: 13
V: TRBV13
CDR3: ASSPPGGSAYEQY